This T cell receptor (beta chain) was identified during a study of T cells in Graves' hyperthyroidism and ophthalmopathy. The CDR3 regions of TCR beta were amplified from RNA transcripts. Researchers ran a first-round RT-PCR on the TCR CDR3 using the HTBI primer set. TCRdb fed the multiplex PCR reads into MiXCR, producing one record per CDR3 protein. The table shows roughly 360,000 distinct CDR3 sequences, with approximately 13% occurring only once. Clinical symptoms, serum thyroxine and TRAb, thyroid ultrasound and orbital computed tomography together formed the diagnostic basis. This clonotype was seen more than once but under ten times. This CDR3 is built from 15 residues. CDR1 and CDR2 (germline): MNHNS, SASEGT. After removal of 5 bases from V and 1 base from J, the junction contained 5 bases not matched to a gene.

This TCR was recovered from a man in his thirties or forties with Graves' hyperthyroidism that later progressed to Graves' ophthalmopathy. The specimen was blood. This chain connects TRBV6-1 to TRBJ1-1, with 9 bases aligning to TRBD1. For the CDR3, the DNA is TGTGCCAGCAGTAGGACAGGGGCATCGAACACTGAAGCTTTCTTT. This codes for CASSRTGASNTEAFF.